What follows are 30 T cell receptor beta chains derived from one specimen sequenced in a study of read filtering for tumor transcriptome and immune sequencing. Molecular barcoded adaptors covering alpha/delta and beta/gamma chains were used on around 370 ng RNA. TCRdb analysed the reads with MiXCR anew, one entry per CDR3 protein. The sample includes around 25,000 distinct CDR3 sequences, 20% to 25% of them seen just once. Sequencing input: a population of CD138-negative cells sorted from bone marrow. The receptors derive from a donor over 35 with multiple myeloma.

This clonotype has only a few counts. The chain couples TRBV10-3 to TRBJ1-5, with D possibly being TRBD1 (6 bases). Trimming removed 0 bases from V and 6 bases from J, with 9 bases in between. CDR3 length: 14 residues. The V gene's germline CDR1 is ENHRY and CDR2 SYGVKD. The chain's CDR3 is CAISESQGSQPQHF. The CDR3 DNA reads as TGTGCCATCAGTGAGTCACAGGGTAGTCAGCCCCAGCATTTT.

This clonotype was counted at least ten times. The chain carries TRBV7-6 and TRBJ1-5; no reliable D call. CDR3 length equals 13 residues. Between the trimmed V and J ends, which lost 3 bases and 6 bases, there was a span of 9 bases. Germline CDR1 is SGHVS and CDR2 is FNYEAQ. The CDR3 DNA is TGTGCCAGCAGCTTGACGTCGGGTCAGCCCCAGCATTTT. This sequence encodes CASSLTSGQPQHF.

The chain uses TRBV27 and TRBJ1-1; D remains unclear. Germline lookup yields CDR1 MNHEY and CDR2 SMNVEV (reference sequence). This CDR3 is built from 12 residues. Between the trimmed V and J ends, which lost 6 bases and 7 bases, there was a span of 12 bases. CDR3 in amino acids: CASRDGWSEAFF. CDR3 nucleotides: TGTGCCAGCAGGGACGGGTGGAGTGAAGCTTTCTTT.

This clonotype has ten or more counts. This chain joins TRBV2 and TRBJ2-3; perhaps TRBD1 as D (6 bases). The V gene lost 6 bases and the J gene lost 0 bases, with 10 bases spanning the gap. The CDR3 runs 14 residues. Looked up from germline, CDR1 is SNHLY and CDR2 is FYNNEI. CDR3 bases: TGTGCCAGCAGACTACAGGGTAGCACAGATACGCAGTATTTT. Its protein product is CASRLQGSTDTQYF.

This clonotype was recorded many times. J is TRBJ2-7 and V is TRBV28, with D possibly being TRBD1 (7 bases). V lost 2 bases to trimming and J lost 5 bases, with 16 bases between them. Germline CDR1 MDHEN, CDR2 SYDVKM. The CDR3 is made up of 15 amino acids. CDR3 sequence: CASSLEEGAVDEQYF. In DNA, the CDR3 is TGTGCCAGCAGTTTAGAGGAGGGGGCGGTGGACGAGCAGTACTTC.

This clonotype was seen a handful of times. The CDR3 nucleotides are TGTGCCAGCAGTGATGTCAGGGCCATTCAGTACTTC. It specifies CASSDVRAIQYF. The gene calls are TRBV25-1 and TRBJ2-4; TRBD1 is a possible D gene (5 bases). CDR1 MGHDK and CDR2 SYGVNS come from the germline V gene. CDR3 length: 12 amino acids. Trimming left V 3 bases short and J 9 bases short, with 9 bases between. The full variable domain, with the rest looked up from reference TRBV25-1 and TRBJ2-4, is EADIYQTPRYLVIGTGKKITLECSQTMGHDKMYWYQQDPGMELHLIHYSYGVNSTEKGDLSSESTVSRIRTEHFPLTLESARPSHTSQYLCASSDVRAIQYFGAGTRLSVL.

The table lists this clonotype with many counts. This rearrangement joins TRBV2 to TRBJ1-1; 7 bases agree with TRBD1. In germline, CDR1 is SNHLY, CDR2 FYNNEI. The CDR3 spans 14 residues. The ends lost 4 bases at V and 4 bases at J; junction bases unmatched: 6. CDR3 bases: TGTGCCAGCAGTGGGGGGACAGCCTCCACTGAAGCTTTCTTT. Protein sequence: CASSGGTASTEAFF.

This clonotype was detected many times. This chain connects TRBV18 to TRBJ2-1, with TRBD2 matching 8 bases. There are 16 residues in the CDR3. V lost 0 bases to trimming and J lost 2 bases; unmatched junction nucleotides: 3. Germline V gene data show CDR1 as KGHSH and CDR2 as LQKENI. The CDR3 nucleotides read TGTGCCAGCTCACCACCGGCGGGGGGCACCTACAATGAGCAGTTCTTC. Translation: CASSPPAGGTYNEQFF.

The table lists this clonotype with a few counts. The chain links TRBV7-9 to TRBJ1-5, with 10 bases matching TRBD1. V trimming: 1 base; J trimming: 2 bases; junction bases outside the gene matches: 2. This CDR3 spans 16 amino acids. The germline V gene encodes CDR1 SEHNR and CDR2 FQNEAQ (reference sequence). This chain's CDR3 is CASSLETGGGNQPQHF. In nucleotides, the CDR3 is TGTGCCAGCAGCTTAGAGACAGGGGGCGGCAATCAGCCCCAGCATTTT.

This clonotype was recorded many times. This rearrangement joins TRBV7-2 to TRBJ2-1, with 9 bases fitting TRBD2. Looked up from germline, CDR1 is SGHTA and CDR2 is FQGNSA. The CDR3 loop spans 14 amino acids. The V segment lost 1 base and the J segment 8 bases; nucleotides outside the gene matches: 3. The CDR3 nucleotides are TGTGCCAGCAGCTTAGGGACTAGCGACCATGAGCAGTTCTTC. Encoded protein: CASSLGTSDHEQFF.

This clonotype was seen a handful of times. The chain carries TRBV20-1 and TRBJ2-7; 7 nucleotides match TRBD2. Germline V lookup: CDR1 DFQATT, CDR2 SNEGSKA (reference sequence). The CDR3 is made up of 14 amino acids. V was clipped by 1 base and J by 5 bases; unmatched bases: 8. The CDR3 region is CSARGTSNPNEQYF. The CDR3 region has the DNA TGCAGTGCTAGAGGGACTAGTAATCCCAACGAGCAGTACTTC.

This clonotype has ten or more counts. The chain has TRBV7-2 and TRBJ2-5, with 10 bases aligning to TRBD2. The CDR3 is made up of 14 amino acids. Germline V lookup: CDR1 SGHTA, CDR2 FQGNSA. The ends lost 5 bases at V and 9 bases at J; junction bases unmatched: 9. Written as DNA, the CDR3 is TGTGCCAGCAGCCAAGGCGTGAGCGGGGGGGCCCAGTACTTC. Its protein product is CASSQGVSGGAQYF.

DNA for the CDR3: TGTGCCAGCAGCCAAAGGGGACAGTACACTGAAGCTTTCTTT. Its translation is CASSQRGQYTEAFF. V gene TRBV14 combines with J gene TRBJ1-1, with TRBD1 matching 7 bases. CDR1 and CDR2 from the germline V gene are SGHDN and FVKESK. The V gene end was trimmed by 2 bases and the J gene end by 3 bases; junction bases not matched to a gene: 3. The CDR3 is 14 amino acids.

This clonotype was seen only a few times. This chain uses TRBV12-3 or TRBV12-4 with TRBJ2-7; TRBD2 matches at 10 bases. The J segment lost 3 bases and the V segment lost 3 bases, leaving 2 bases of the junction unmatched. The CDR3 is 14 amino acids. In DNA form, the CDR3 reads TGTGCCAGCAGTTTCATAGCGGGGGGCTACGAGCAGTACTTC. Translated, it gives CASSFIAGGYEQYF.

This sequence joins TRBV5-1 and TRBJ2-7, with a tentative D call TRBD2 (6 bases). The germline V gene has CDR1 SGHRS and CDR2 YFSETQ. V dropped 2 bases and J dropped 1 base, with 16 bases sitting between them. This CDR3 is built from 16 residues. The CDR3: CASSLRQSSESYEQYF. CDR3 nucleotide sequence: TGCGCCAGCAGCTTACGTCAATCTAGCGAGTCCTACGAGCAGTACTTC.

This clonotype occurred many times. The chain joins TRBV29-1 to TRBJ2-2; D not certain. Germline V CDR1 and CDR2: SQVTM, ANQGSEA. The CDR3 loop spans 12 amino acids. Trimming took 3 bases from V and 3 from J, leaving 5 bases between them. The CDR3 is CSVEVHTGELFF. CDR3 coding DNA: TGCAGCGTTGAGGTCCACACCGGGGAGCTGTTTTTT.

This clonotype qualifies as medium-sized (0.01 to 0.1%). V and J are TRBV20-1 and TRBJ1-6; 9 nucleotides line up with TRBD1. CDR1 and CDR2 (germline): DFQATT, SNEGSKA (reference sequence). The CDR3 runs to 14 residues. J was trimmed by 7 bases and V by 5 bases; bases with no gene match: 6. The CDR3 loop reads CSAAPGQGNSPLHF. In DNA form, the CDR3 reads TGCAGTGCTGCCCCGGGACAGGGAAATTCACCCCTCCACTTT.

CDR3 bases: TGTGCCAGCAGCTTAGTCGCATCCTATGGCTACACCTTC. Amino acids: CASSLVASYGYTF. The gene calls are TRBV7-2 and TRBJ1-2; D ambiguous. Per germline, CDR1 SGHTA and CDR2 FQGNSA. The germline V and J ends were trimmed by 1 base and 4 bases, with 7 bases remaining between them. The CDR3 runs 13 residues.

This clonotype appeared many times. The chain joins TRBV6-6 to TRBJ1-1, with TRBD1 matching over 9 bases. The CDR3 extends over 13 amino acids. Germline lookup yields CDR1 MNHNY and CDR2 SVGAGI (reference sequence). Trimming at V came to 6 bases and at J to 3 bases, leaving 2 bases not matched to a gene. The CDR3 loop is CASSRTGDTEAFF. The CDR3 DNA is TGTGCCAGCAGCAGGACAGGGGACACTGAAGCTTTCTTT.

This clonotype was counted only a few times. The rearrangement joins TRBV28 to TRBJ1-2; unclear D gene. This CDR3 spans 16 amino acids. The germline gives CDR1 MDHEN, CDR2 SYDVKM. The V end was cut by 2 bases, the J end by 2 bases, with 15 bases between. For the CDR3, the DNA is TGTGCCAGCAGTTTAGGCGGGGTTGGAGGAAACTATGGCTACACCTTC. Its protein is CASSLGGVGGNYGYTF.

This clonotype occurred once. A read error may be the cause here, since a much bigger clone is one base away. The CDR3 does not close with the conserved phenylalanine or tryptophan, likely indicating a read error. The rearrangement joins TRBV6-5 to TRBJ2-7; 7 bases line up with TRBD1. The V and J ends lost 2 bases and 0 bases, in that order; junction bases with no gene match: 1. This CDR3 comprises 14 residues. Germline V gene data show CDR1 as MNHEY and CDR2 as SVGAGI. The chain's CDR3 is CASSYRDSSYEQYL. CDR3 nucleotide sequence: TGTGCCAGCAGTTACCGGGACAGCTCCTACGAGCAGTACCTC.

This clonotype appeared many times. This chain joins TRBV6-1 and TRBJ2-5, with a weak D call TRBD2 (5 bases). Looked up from germline, CDR1 is MNHNS and CDR2 is SASEGT. Trimming stripped 5 bases from V and 2 bases from J, with 9 bases between. The CDR3 sequence is 13 residues long. In DNA, the CDR3 is TGTGCCAGCAGTCGGGTAGCGCAAGAGACCCAGTACTTC. It is translated as CASSRVAQETQYF.

The rearrangement uses TRBV9 and TRBJ2-5, with 7 nucleotides matching TRBD1. This CDR3 comprises 15 residues. CDR1 is SGDLS and CDR2 is YYNGEE in the germline V gene. Trimming took 4 bases from V and 2 from J; bases not matched to a gene: 8. In DNA form, the CDR3 reads TGTGCCAGCAGCACCAGGGGACAGAGACAAGAGACCCAGTACTTC. Encoded protein: CASSTRGQRQETQYF.

Comment on this clonotype: A read error may be the cause here, since a much bigger clone is one base away. V gene TRBV7-3 combines with J gene TRBJ2-3; 7 nucleotides line up with TRBD1. This CDR3 has 14 residues. V lost 10 bases, J lost 1 base, and 8 bases stayed unmatched. From germline, CDR1 is SGHTA and CDR2 FQGTGA. CDR3 bases: TGTGCCATCAGACAGGGTGTCGGCACAGATACGCAGTATTTT. Its translation: CAIRQGVGTDTQYF.

This clonotype has a count of ten or more. V usage is TRBV14 and J usage is TRBJ2-1; no firm D call. The CDR3 has 11 amino acids. The germline CDR1 and CDR2 sequences are SGHDN and FVKESK. V lost 1 base and J 15 bases, leaving 10 bases between the germline ends. CDR3 in DNA: TGTGCCAGCAGCCAAGGGCGTTTACCGTTCTTC. It yields the protein CASSQGRLPFF.

This clonotype was counted at least ten times. The chain uses TRBV5-4 and TRBJ2-1; D may correspond to TRBD1 or TRBD2 (5 bases each). Looked up from germline, CDR1 is SGHNT and CDR2 is YYREEE (reference sequence). The CDR3 spans 15 residues. V shed 0 bases and J shed 5 bases, with 12 bases lying between them. In DNA, the CDR3 is TGTGCCAGCAGCTTGGCGCTCGGGGCGAACAATGAGCAGTTCTTC. Translation: CASSLALGANNEQFF.

This clonotype has at least ten counts. The rearrangement uses TRBV2 and TRBJ2-1; perhaps TRBD2 as D (7 bases). V shed 8 bases and J shed 0 bases, with 35 bases lying between them. The CDR3 loop spans 22 amino acids. The V gene's germline CDR1 is SNHLY and CDR2 FYNNEI. Written as DNA, the CDR3 is TGTGCCAGCGGGGGGGGTACCACAGGGATCCGTACAGGGCCGAGCTCCTACAATGAGCAGTTCTTC. Its translation: CASGGGTTGIRTGPSSYNEQFF.

Many counts were recorded for this clonotype. The CDR3 DNA is TGCAGTGCTAGATACCTATCTGGGGCCAACGTCCTGACTTTC. It specifies CSARYLSGANVLTF. The genes are TRBV20-1 and TRBJ2-6; D gene uncertain. The V and J ends lost 2 bases and 1 base respectively, with 6 bases between them. The CDR3 is 14 amino acids. Germline lookup yields CDR1 DFQATT and CDR2 SNEGSKA (reference sequence).

In this sample, this clonotype turned up many times. The CDR3 DNA sequence: TGCAGTGCGGAGACAGGGCGGGGCTATGGCTACACCTTC. Protein product: CSAETGRGYGYTF. The chain is built from TRBV20-1 and TRBJ1-2, with 7 nucleotides matching TRBD1. V gave up 6 bases and J gave up 4 bases; unmatched junction bases: 8. The CDR3 length is 13 residues. Germline values: CDR1 DFQATT, CDR2 SNEGSKA (reference sequence).

The chain has TRBV20-1 and TRBJ2-3; D is unresolved. V shed 5 bases and J shed 4 bases, with 16 bases lying between them. This CDR3 region has 14 residues. Germline V gene sequence: CDR1 DFQATT, CDR2 SNEGSKA (reference sequence). This chain's CDR3 is CSAVEAPTADTQYF. CDR3 nucleotide sequence: TGCAGTGCTGTAGAGGCACCAACGGCAGATACGCAGTATTTT.